One sample yielded the 5 T cell receptor beta chains listed below, sequenced in a study of vaccination effects on CD4 cells after COVID-19. No antigen has been assigned to these receptors. Measured with immunoSEQ multiplex PCR; TCRdb has only the in-frame clones, and not every one. This sample carries tens of thousands of clones, 74% of them seen once, and the ten largest clones take roughly 1.5%. Antigen-specific CD4+ T cells were expanded (with viral peptide pools) by the ViraFEST assay ahead of sequencing. Culture lasted 10 days before CD4+ T cell isolation. Everyone in the study got two shots of either the BNT162b2 or mRNA-1273 vaccine. The sample in question was CD4+ T cells from PBMCs cultured with HCoV-229E spike peptides, obtained after COVID-19 vaccination. The receptors originated from a human donor who received a COVID-19 vaccine.

V and J are TRBV5-5 and TRBJ1-4; no clear D gene. The CDR3 length is 14 residues. Germline-derived CDR1 and CDR2 are SGHKS and YYEKEE (reference sequence). With 0 bases removed from V and 8 bases from J, the gap between germline ends came to 11 bases. The CDR3 coding sequence is TGTGCCAGCAGCTTGGGAGGAGGCAGGGAAAAACTGTTTTTT. It codes for CASSLGGGREKLFF.

The table lists this clone with a few counts. The CDR3 DNA reads TGCAGCGTTTTAGTCAACGTGGGCTACACCTTC. It encodes CSVLVNVGYTF. The V gene is TRBV29-1, the J gene TRBJ1-2; D is undetermined. Per the germline V gene, CDR1 is SQVTM and CDR2 is ANQGSEA. The germline V and J ends were trimmed by 5 bases and 8 bases, with 12 bases remaining between them. This CDR3 has 11 residues.

The chain is built from TRBV4-1 and TRBJ2-1; TRBD1 is a possible D gene (5 bases). Germline V gene data show CDR1 as MGHRA and CDR2 as YSYEKL. The V and J ends lost 0 bases and 10 bases respectively, with 16 bases between them. The CDR3 is 15 amino acids. The CDR3 DNA reads TGCGCCAGCAGCCAAGAAGGGCAGGGATCGCGGGAGCAGTTCTTC. This codes for CASSQEGQGSREQFF.

This clone was counted once. The genes are TRBV20-1 and TRBJ2-5; D is perhaps TRBD1 (6 bases). The CDR3 loop spans 12 amino acids. CDR1 DFQATT and CDR2 SNEGSKA come from the germline V gene (reference sequence). Between the trimmed V and J ends, which lost 3 bases and 5 bases, there was a span of 10 bases. CDR3 coding DNA: TGCAGTGCTAGTGGGGGCAGGGAGACCCAGTACTTC. Translation: CSASGGRETQYF.

The count of this clone is one. The rearrangement links TRBV3-1 (or the pseudogene TRBV3-2) to TRBJ2-4, with TRBD1 identical over 8 bases. The V segment lost 4 bases and the J segment 3 bases; nucleotides outside the gene matches: 5. Germline assignment: CDR1 LGHDT and CDR2 YNNKEL (reference sequence). The CDR3 has 15 amino acids. The CDR3 spells CASSPQGAGKNIQYF. In nucleotides, the CDR3 is TGTGCCAGCAGCCCGCAGGGGGCCGGCAAAAACATTCAGTACTTC.